Listed below are T cell receptor beta chains from one sample, sequenced in a study of shared clonotypes between healthy human individuals. Sequencing was performed with immunoSEQ multiplex PCR; in TCRdb, only in-frame clones are kept and a portion is missing. The profile shows approximately 2.4 million clones, nearly 97% of them singletons. The sample consisted of naive CD4+ T cells sorted from blood. These receptors were taken from a man younger than 30 in good health. CDR3s include the opening cysteine and the closing phenylalanine or tryptophan. Fields, in order: D gene, V gene, clone size, J gene, CDR3 DNA, CDR3 protein. D genes are given only for firm matches. Part of the rows lack a size; the others show once, few, many or a class for expanded clones.

D gene: NA
V gene: TRBV6-5
clone size: NA
J gene: TRBJ1-4
CDR3 DNA: TGTGCCAGCAGTTACGAAACAGGACCCCGCTTCAGACTGTTTTTT
CDR3 protein: CASSYETGPRFRLFF

D gene: NA
V gene: TRBV11-2
clone size: NA
J gene: TRBJ2-6
CDR3 DNA: TGTGCCAGCAGCTCCGAATTTTCTGGGGCCAACGTCCTGACTTTC
CDR3 protein: CASSSEFSGANVLTF

D gene: TRBD1
V gene: TRBV11-2
clone size: NA
J gene: TRBJ1-1
CDR3 DNA: TGTGCCACCCAGGGACAGGGGGCTTTGAGCGCTTTCTTT
CDR3 protein: CATQGQGALSAFF

D gene: TRBD1
V gene: TRBV28
clone size: NA
J gene: TRBJ2-7
CDR3 DNA: TGTGCCAGCAGCCAGACAGGGTTAAGCTCCTACGAGCAGTACTTC
CDR3 protein: CASSQTGLSSYEQYF

D gene: NA
V gene: TRBV2
clone size: NA
J gene: TRBJ2-7
CDR3 DNA: TGTGCCAGCAGAGCCGGGGTGAGCTCCTACGAGCAGTACTTC
CDR3 protein: CASRAGVSSYEQYF

D gene: NA
V gene: TRBV30
clone size: NA
J gene: TRBJ2-7
CDR3 DNA: TGTGCCTGGAGAAACAGGGGAGGCGAGCAGTACTTC
CDR3 protein: CAWRNRGGEQYF

D gene: TRBD1
V gene: TRBV6-5
clone size: NA
J gene: TRBJ2-7
CDR3 DNA: TGTGCCAGCAGCCTCACGACAGGGGTTGGCTACGAGCAGTACTTC
CDR3 protein: CASSLTTGVGYEQYF

D gene: TRBD2
V gene: TRBV4-1
clone size: once
J gene: TRBJ2-6
CDR3 DNA: TGCGCCAGCAGCCAAGATCACGGCGGGAGGGCCGCTGGGGCCAACGTCCTGACTTTC
CDR3 protein: CASSQDHGGRAAGANVLTF

D gene: NA
V gene: TRBV18
clone size: NA
J gene: TRBJ2-1
CDR3 DNA: TGTGCCAGCTCACCCGGCCCCCTCCAATACAATGAGCAGTTCTTC
CDR3 protein: CASSPGPLQYNEQFF

D gene: TRBD1
V gene: TRBV19
clone size: NA
J gene: TRBJ1-4
CDR3 DNA: TGTGCCAGTAGCCCCTTCTGGACAGGGGGTCGTGAAAAACTGTTTTTT
CDR3 protein: CASSPFWTGGREKLFF

D gene: TRBD2
V gene: TRBV10-3
clone size: NA
J gene: TRBJ2-1
CDR3 DNA: TGTGCCATCGGCCGGCGGGAGGGGGACAATGAGCAGTTCTTC
CDR3 protein: CAIGRREGDNEQFF

D gene: NA
V gene: TRBV2
clone size: NA
J gene: TRBJ2-2
CDR3 DNA: TGTGCCAGCAGCACCTTAAGCCCGTCGACCGGGGAGCTGTTTTTT
CDR3 protein: CASSTLSPSTGELFF

D gene: NA
V gene: TRBV6-1
clone size: NA
J gene: TRBJ2-3
CDR3 DNA: TGTGCCAGCAGTACTCGGGTTCACACAGATACGCAGTATTTT
CDR3 protein: CASSTRVHTDTQYF

D gene: NA
V gene: TRBV29-1
clone size: NA
J gene: TRBJ2-7
CDR3 DNA: TGCAGCGTTGCTGCCGGTCTCTACGAGCAGTACTTC
CDR3 protein: CSVAAGLYEQYF

D gene: NA
V gene: TRBV19
clone size: NA
J gene: TRBJ1-6
CDR3 DNA: TGTGCCAGTAGTATTGGCCTTTGGAATTCACCCCTCCACTTT
CDR3 protein: CASSIGLWNSPLHF

D gene: NA
V gene: TRBV7-9
clone size: NA
J gene: TRBJ1-1
CDR3 DNA: TGTGCCAGCAGCTTAGTTCCGGGGGCAGCTTTCTTT
CDR3 protein: CASSLVPGAAFF

D gene: NA
V gene: TRBV4-1
clone size: NA
J gene: TRBJ2-7
CDR3 DNA: TGCGCCAGCAGCCAAGTATCGGCATCCTACGAGCAGTACTTC
CDR3 protein: CASSQVSASYEQYF

D gene: TRBD2
V gene: TRBV7-9
clone size: NA
J gene: TRBJ2-5
CDR3 DNA: TGTGCCAGCAGCTTAGCTTCTGCGACTAGCGGGGGCCGGGAGACCCAGTACTTC
CDR3 protein: CASSLASATSGGRETQYF

D gene: TRBD1
V gene: TRBV5-1
clone size: NA
J gene: TRBJ2-2
CDR3 DNA: TGCGCCAGCAGCCCGTCGGGACAGGGCCTCTACACCGGGGAGCTGTTTTTT
CDR3 protein: CASSPSGQGLYTGELFF

D gene: NA
V gene: TRBV6-5
clone size: NA
J gene: TRBJ1-4
CDR3 DNA: TGTGCCAGCAGTTGGTTGGGGGCTAATGAAAAACTGTTTTTT
CDR3 protein: CASSWLGANEKLFF

D gene: NA
V gene: TRBV7-9
clone size: NA
J gene: TRBJ1-6
CDR3 DNA: TGTGCCAGCAGCCGGAATAATTCACCCCTCCACTTT
CDR3 protein: CASSRNNSPLHF

D gene: NA
V gene: TRBV4-3
clone size: NA
J gene: TRBJ1-3
CDR3 DNA: TGCGCCAGCGGACAGGGAAACACCATATATTTT
CDR3 protein: CASGQGNTIYF

D gene: NA
V gene: TRBV6-5
clone size: NA
J gene: TRBJ2-2
CDR3 DNA: TGTGCCAGCAGTTGGGGACGGGGTCACACCGGGGAGCTGTTTTTT
CDR3 protein: CASSWGRGHTGELFF

D gene: NA
V gene: TRBV25-1
clone size: NA
J gene: TRBJ1-6
CDR3 DNA: TGTGCCAGCAGTGAAATCAGGGAAAGCTCCTATAATTCACCCCTCCACTTT
CDR3 protein: CASSEIRESSYNSPLHF

D gene: TRBD1
V gene: TRBV4-3
clone size: NA
J gene: TRBJ2-1
CDR3 DNA: TGCGCCAGCAGCCAGTCAGGGGGCGGCAGGGGGAATGAGCAGTTCTTC
CDR3 protein: CASSQSGGGRGNEQFF

D gene: NA
V gene: TRBV4-1
clone size: once
J gene: TRBJ1-2
CDR3 DNA: TGCGCCAGCAGCCAAGGGGACTTCTATGGCTACACCTTC
CDR3 protein: CASSQGDFYGYTF

D gene: NA
V gene: TRBV6-1
clone size: NA
J gene: TRBJ1-4
CDR3 DNA: TGTGCCAGCAGTACCCCGGGCATAGGAAAACTGTTTTTT
CDR3 protein: CASSTPGIGKLFF

D gene: NA
V gene: TRBV4-3
clone size: NA
J gene: TRBJ2-2
CDR3 DNA: TGCGCCAGCAGCCAATCGACAGGGAGGGGGGAGCTGTTTTTT
CDR3 protein: CASSQSTGRGELFF

D gene: NA
V gene: TRBV29-1
clone size: NA
J gene: TRBJ2-2
CDR3 DNA: TGCAGCGTTGTAATTGGGACTGTTAACACCGGGGAGCTGTTTTTT
CDR3 protein: CSVVIGTVNTGELFF

D gene: TRBD1
V gene: TRBV27
clone size: NA
J gene: TRBJ2-7
CDR3 DNA: TGTGCCAGCAGCAGGGACAGGGCCCTTATCTACGAGCAGTACTTC
CDR3 protein: CASSRDRALIYEQYF

D gene: TRBD2
V gene: TRBV19
clone size: once
J gene: TRBJ2-1
CDR3 DNA: TGTGCCAGTAGTATCCCTAGCGGGGCGGCTGAGCAGTTCTTC
CDR3 protein: CASSIPSGAAEQFF

D gene: TRBD1
V gene: TRBV11-3
clone size: NA
J gene: TRBJ2-7
CDR3 DNA: TGTGCCAGCAGCTTGCGGACAGGTTTCGAGCAGTACTTC
CDR3 protein: CASSLRTGFEQYF

D gene: TRBD2
V gene: TRBV30
clone size: NA
J gene: TRBJ2-3
CDR3 DNA: TGTGCCTGGACCCGGACTAGCGGGGAAATTGATACGCAGTATTTT
CDR3 protein: CAWTRTSGEIDTQYF

D gene: NA
V gene: TRBV7-8
clone size: NA
J gene: TRBJ2-1
CDR3 DNA: TGTGCCAGCAGCTTAGTGGCGGGACAGTCCTACAATGAGCAGTTCTTC
CDR3 protein: CASSLVAGQSYNEQFF

D gene: NA
V gene: TRBV7-2
clone size: NA
J gene: TRBJ2-1
CDR3 DNA: TGTGCCAGCAGCGGTTCGGCCGGGTACAATGAGCAGTTCTTC
CDR3 protein: CASSGSAGYNEQFF

D gene: NA
V gene: TRBV5-6
clone size: NA
J gene: TRBJ2-5
CDR3 DNA: TGTGCCAGCAGCTTGGGAAGGGCGGCTCAAGAGACCCAGTACTTC
CDR3 protein: CASSLGRAAQETQYF

D gene: TRBD1
V gene: TRBV7-9
clone size: NA
J gene: TRBJ2-2
CDR3 DNA: TGTGCCAGCAGCTTAGCGGGACAGCTGAACACCGGGGAGCTGTTTTTT
CDR3 protein: CASSLAGQLNTGELFF